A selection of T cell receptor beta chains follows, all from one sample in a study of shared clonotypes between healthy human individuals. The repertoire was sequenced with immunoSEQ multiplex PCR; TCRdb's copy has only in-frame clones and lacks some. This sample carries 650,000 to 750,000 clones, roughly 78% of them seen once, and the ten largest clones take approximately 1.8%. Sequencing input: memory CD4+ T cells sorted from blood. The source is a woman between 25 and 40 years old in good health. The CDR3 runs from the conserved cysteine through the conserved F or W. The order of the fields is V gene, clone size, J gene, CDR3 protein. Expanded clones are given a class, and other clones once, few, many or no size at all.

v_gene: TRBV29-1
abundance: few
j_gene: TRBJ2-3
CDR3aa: CSVNGVVGGRDTQYF

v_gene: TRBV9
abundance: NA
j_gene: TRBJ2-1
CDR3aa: CASSAGVSSAYNEQFF

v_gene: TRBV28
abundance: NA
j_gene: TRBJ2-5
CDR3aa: CASSSTTKSQETQYF

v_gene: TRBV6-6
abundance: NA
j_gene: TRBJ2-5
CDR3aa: CASERAGVGETQYF

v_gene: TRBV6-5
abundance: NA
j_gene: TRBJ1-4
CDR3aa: CASSPSYEGSKLFF

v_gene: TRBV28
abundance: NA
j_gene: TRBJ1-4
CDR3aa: CASSLGSHEKLFF

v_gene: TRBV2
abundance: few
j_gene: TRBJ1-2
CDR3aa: CASSEKGSNYGYTF

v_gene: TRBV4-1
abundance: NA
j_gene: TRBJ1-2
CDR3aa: CASSPKGGGRANYGYTF

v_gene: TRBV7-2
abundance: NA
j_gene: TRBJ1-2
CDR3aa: CASSLRPGRSLGYTF

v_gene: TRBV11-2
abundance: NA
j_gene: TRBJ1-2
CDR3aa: CASSPMGDYGYTF

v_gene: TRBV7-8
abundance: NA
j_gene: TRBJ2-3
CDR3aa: CASSPRTTGDTDTQYF

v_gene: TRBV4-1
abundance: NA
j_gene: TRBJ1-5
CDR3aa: CASSPTLNFRDRGAGQPQHF

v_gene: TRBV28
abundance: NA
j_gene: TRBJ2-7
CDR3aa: CASRPTAAPYEQYF

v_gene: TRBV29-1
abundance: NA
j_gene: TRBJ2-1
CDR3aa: CSVVFAGRNEQFF

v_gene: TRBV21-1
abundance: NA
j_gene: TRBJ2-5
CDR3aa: CASSKVTEPLRYQETQYF

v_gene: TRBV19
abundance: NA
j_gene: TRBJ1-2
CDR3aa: CASSGTGLNYGYTF

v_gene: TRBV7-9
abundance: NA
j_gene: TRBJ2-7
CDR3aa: CASSLRVPYEQYF

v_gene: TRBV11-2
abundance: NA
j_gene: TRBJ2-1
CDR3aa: CASSLVAQVANEQFF

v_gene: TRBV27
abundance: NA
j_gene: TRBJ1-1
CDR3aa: CASSFHDTNEAFF

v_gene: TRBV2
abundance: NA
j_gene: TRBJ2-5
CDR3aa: CASSGRLQETQYF

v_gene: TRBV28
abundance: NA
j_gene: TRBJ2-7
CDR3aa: CASSSPGSSSYEQYF

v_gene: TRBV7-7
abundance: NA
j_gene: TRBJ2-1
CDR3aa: CASSPGTGAASEQFF

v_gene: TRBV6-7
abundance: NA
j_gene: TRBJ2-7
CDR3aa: CASSYSGGREEGYEQYF

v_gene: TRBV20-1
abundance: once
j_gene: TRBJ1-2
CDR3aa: CSVGQVYGYTF

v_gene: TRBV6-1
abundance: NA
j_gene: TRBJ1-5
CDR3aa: CASLLYSNQPQHF

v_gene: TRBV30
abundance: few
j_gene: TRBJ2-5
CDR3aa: CAWSGTSGITQYF

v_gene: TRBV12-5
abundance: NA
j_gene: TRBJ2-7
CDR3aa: CASGLVRTARNPREQYF

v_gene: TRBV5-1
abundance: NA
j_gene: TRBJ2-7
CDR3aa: CASSPGTSGAAYEQYF

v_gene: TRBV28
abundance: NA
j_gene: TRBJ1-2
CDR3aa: CALEGQNYGYTF

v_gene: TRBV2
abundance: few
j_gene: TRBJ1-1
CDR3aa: CASKFDQNTEAFF

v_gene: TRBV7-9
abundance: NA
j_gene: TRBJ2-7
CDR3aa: CASSTAGPYEQYF

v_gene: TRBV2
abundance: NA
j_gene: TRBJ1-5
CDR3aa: CASSGTGFNQPQHF

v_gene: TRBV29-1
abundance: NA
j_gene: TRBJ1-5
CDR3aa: CSVETGTEYSNQPQHF

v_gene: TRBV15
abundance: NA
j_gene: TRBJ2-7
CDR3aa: CATSRDLGGTALSYEQYF

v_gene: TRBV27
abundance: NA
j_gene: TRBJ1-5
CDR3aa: CASSSRQGGQPQHF

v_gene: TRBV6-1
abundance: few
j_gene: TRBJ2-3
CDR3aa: CASSAGSDTQYF

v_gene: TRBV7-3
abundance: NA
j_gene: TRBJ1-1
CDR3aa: CASSLNANTEAFF

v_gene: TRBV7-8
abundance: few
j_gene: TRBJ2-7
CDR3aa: CASSLATSGSREQYF

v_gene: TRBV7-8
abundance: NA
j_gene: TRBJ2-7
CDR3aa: CASSPARREGRWEQYF

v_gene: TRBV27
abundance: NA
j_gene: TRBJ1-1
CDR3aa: CASSSDRGTNTEAFF

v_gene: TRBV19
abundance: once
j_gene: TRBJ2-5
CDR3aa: CASAETGGLETQYF

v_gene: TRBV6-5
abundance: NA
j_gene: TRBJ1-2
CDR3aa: CASSTGGGYTF

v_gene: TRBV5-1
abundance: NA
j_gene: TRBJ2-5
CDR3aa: CASNLRTGQETQYF

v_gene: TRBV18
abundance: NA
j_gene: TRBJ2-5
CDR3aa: CASSPIASQETQYF

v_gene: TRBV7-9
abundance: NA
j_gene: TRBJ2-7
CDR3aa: CASSFGTGRDEQYF

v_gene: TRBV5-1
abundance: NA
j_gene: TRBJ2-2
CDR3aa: CASRPGGVTGELFF

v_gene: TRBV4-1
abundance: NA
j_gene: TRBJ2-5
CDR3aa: CASSQGQAETQYF

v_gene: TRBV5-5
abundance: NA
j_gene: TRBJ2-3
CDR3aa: CASSQSGESTDTQYF

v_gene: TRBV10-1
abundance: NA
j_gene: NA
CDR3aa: CARTQSTREQYF

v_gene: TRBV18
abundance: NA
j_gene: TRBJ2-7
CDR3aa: CASSPVASYEQYF

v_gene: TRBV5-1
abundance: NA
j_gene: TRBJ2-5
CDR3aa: CASSLAPLADETQYF

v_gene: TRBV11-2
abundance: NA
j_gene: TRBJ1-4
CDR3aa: CASSHPADRFNEKLFF

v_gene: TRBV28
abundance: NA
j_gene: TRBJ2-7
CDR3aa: CASNGQGSAYEQYF

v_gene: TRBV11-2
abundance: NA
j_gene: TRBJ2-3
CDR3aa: CASSLAGRNTDTQYF